This entry concerns a single TCR beta chain. Its antigen is still unknown. This CDR3 has 14 residues. Looked up from germline, CDR1 is LNHNV and CDR2 is YYDKDF (reference sequence). The germline V and J ends were trimmed by 0 bases and 4 bases, with 8 bases remaining between them. The entry originates in a study of cytotoxic CD8 clonotypes in ibrutinib-treated CLL. Study context: Response samples were drawn at a median of about 13 months of treatment, range 6 to 36. Study observations and caveats: The clonality rise at ibrutinib response reflected private clonotype expansion.

The method was immunoSEQ multiplex PCR; TCRdb's version includes in-frame clones alone and lacks a portion of them. The data contain fewer than 400,000 clones, under 70% of them singletons. The starting material was PBMCs, obtained after 36 months of ibrutinib treatment. This receptor was obtained from a human donor with chronic lymphocytic leukemia. V and J are TRBV15 and TRBJ2-3; unclear D gene. The CDR3: CATSRDLRADTQYF. CDR3 coding DNA: TGTGCCACCAGCAGAGATCTACGGGCAGATACGCAGTATTTT.